Presented here are 7 T cell receptor beta chains from one specimen sequenced in a study of CD8+CD57+ T cells in acquired aplastic anemia. Previously, flow cytometry had revealed CD8+CD57+ cell expansion in the patients chosen for sequencing. According to the study, genomic DNA was the template for TCR beta VDJ and CDR3 profiling. In TCRdb, the reads were re-called with MiXCR into one record per CDR3 protein. The sample has around 220,000 distinct CDR3 sequences; roughly 50% are singletons. The sequenced sample consisted of sorted CD4+, CD8+, or CD8+CD57+ T cells (not recorded which) from PBMCs. These receptors were taken from a human donor with aplastic anemia.

The chain has TRBV20-1 and TRBJ1-2; 12 nucleotides agree with TRBD1. The CDR3 loop spans 12 amino acids. The germline V gene has CDR1 DFQATT and CDR2 SNEGSKA (reference sequence). The trim removed 5 bases at V and 6 bases at J, leaving 1 base unmatched. The CDR3 DNA follows: TGCAGTGCTCGGGACAGGGGGCATGGCTACACCTTC. It yields the protein CSARDRGHGYTF.

V usage is TRBV15 and J usage is TRBJ1-2; 10 bases map to TRBD1. The J segment lost 7 bases and the V segment lost 5 bases, leaving 4 bases of the junction unmatched. The germline V gene has CDR1 LNHNV and CDR2 YYDKDF (reference sequence). The CDR3 spans 13 residues. Here the CDR3 reads CATSPRTGGGYTF. The CDR3 DNA sequence: TGTGCCACCAGCCCAAGGACAGGGGGTGGCTACACCTTC.

This clonotype was observed many times. This sequence joins TRBV7-3 and TRBJ2-2, with 9 bases fitting TRBD2. V shed 5 bases, J shed 0 bases, and the junction held 7 bases outside the gene matches. Per the germline V gene, CDR1 is SGHTA and CDR2 is FQGTGA. CDR3 length: 17 amino acids. The CDR3 DNA reads as TGTGCCAGCAGCCCCCCAGCGGGGGGCCCGAACACCGGGGAGCTGTTTTTT. Translated, it gives CASSPPAGGPNTGELFF.

The chain combines TRBV10-2 with TRBJ1-5, with unresolved D. The CDR3 contains 16 residues. Trimming took 2 bases from V and 2 from J, leaving 13 bases between them. CDR1 is WSHSY, CDR2 SAAADI, per germline. CDR3 coding DNA: TGCGCCAGCAGTGAGATTGGACCGCTCGGCAATCAGCCCCAGCATTTT. Translation gives CASSEIGPLGNQPQHF.

This clonotype showed up many times. This sequence joins TRBV20-1 and TRBJ2-7; 8 bases fit TRBD2. CDR1 DFQATT and CDR2 SNEGSKA come from the germline V gene (reference sequence). CDR3 length equals 14 residues. J was trimmed by 3 bases and V by 6 bases; bases with no gene match: 10. CDR3 nucleotide sequence: TGCAGTGCCTCGGGGGGGGGCTCAAACTACGAGCAGTACTTC. As protein: CSASGGGSNYEQYF.

The V and J genes are TRBV2 and TRBJ2-1; maybe TRBD2 (5 bases). The CDR3 runs to 14 residues. V gave up 4 bases and J gave up 8 bases, with 15 bases separating them. Germline V gene data show CDR1 as SNHLY and CDR2 as FYNNEI. The CDR3 sequence: CASSVALPGDEQFF. CDR3 nucleotide sequence: TGTGCCAGCAGTGTAGCCCTCCCCGGGGATGAGCAGTTCTTC.

A remark on this clonotype: This may come from a read error, since a much larger clone is one base off. V is TRBV25-1 and J is TRBJ1-5; weak D call: TRBD1 (6 bases). This CDR3 comprises 13 residues. The germline CDR1 and CDR2 sequences are MGHDK and SYGVNS. CDR3 amino acids: CASSEQGYQRQHF. The CDR3 region has the DNA TGTGCCAGCAGCGAACAGGGTTATCAGCGCCAGCATTTT.